A single sample is the source of the 7 T cell receptor beta chains below, sequenced in a study of human T cells and chemical hapten exposure (dated by TCRdb to 2020 to 2023). Taken with the paper, the label for time point translates to: patch test 3, about 24 weeks after DPC sensitization. This specimen's treatment or condition label, per the study, means: therapeutic diphenylcyclopropenone sensitization with weekly scalp DPC. Libraries were built with RACE. Sequencing took place on a NextSeq 500. TCRdb reanalyzed the raw reads on its own, using fastp at Q25 for trimming and MiXCR for clone calling, and kept in-frame beta chains. One record per CDR3 amino acid sequence lists the most common genes and DNA. This sample comprises some 170,000 distinct CDR3 sequences, 25% to 35% of them detected only once. The leading ten clones occupy 2% to 2.5% of the sample. The sample consisted of whole blood, taken in connection with sensitization to the hapten diphenylcyclopropenone (DPC). The receptors were sampled from a young woman with alopecia areata. Some clones in this sample may be carry-over from other donors' samples.

V is TRBV7-2 and J is TRBJ2-7; 9 bases fit TRBD2. This CDR3 is 13 amino acids long. V trimming: 5 bases; J trimming: 8 bases; junction bases outside the gene matches: 7. The germline gives CDR1 SGHTA, CDR2 FQGNSA. In DNA, the CDR3 is TGTGCCAGCAGCACCTCTAGCGGGAATAAGCAGTACTTC. Its translation: CASSTSSGNKQYF.

The V gene is TRBV10-3, the J gene TRBJ2-7, with TRBD1 matching 7 bases. The CDR3 is 13 amino acids. Germline V gives CDR1 ENHRY, CDR2 SYGVKD. Losses at the gene ends were 10 bases for V and 0 bases for J; bases not matched to a gene: 6. Here the CDR3 DNA reads TGTGCCACCTGGACAGGAACCTCCTACGAGCAGTACTTC. Protein sequence: CATWTGTSYEQYF.

The chain combines TRBV12-3 or TRBV12-4 with TRBJ1-5; 7 bases align to TRBD1. This CDR3 region has 16 residues. Germline trimming cut 9 bases from V and 1 base from J; bases unmatched to any gene: 12. DNA of the CDR3: TGTGCCAGTAACAGGGGTTTAAGAGAAAGCAATCAGCCCCAGCATTTT. Amino acids: CASNRGLRESNQPQHF.

Turning to this clonotype: A junction boundary mismatches the germline segment, possibly from a read error. This rearrangement joins TRBV5-1 to TRBJ1-5, with no clear D. The CDR3 covers 15 residues. Germline loops: CDR1 SGHRS, CDR2 YFSETQ. The CDR3 sequence is CASSLATGSDQPQHF. The CDR3 DNA sequence: TGCGCCAGCAGCTTGGCCACGGGTAGCGATCAGCCCCAGCATTTT. Looking up the rest from reference TRBV5-1 and TRBJ1-5 gives the full variable domain: KAGVTQTPRYLIKTRGQQVTLSCSPISGHRSVSWYQQTPGQGLQFLFEYFSETQRNKGNFPGRFSGRQFSNSRSEMNVSTLELGDSALYLCASSLATGSDQPQHFGDGTRLSIL.

The CDR3 DNA sequence: TGTGCCAGCTCCGGACAGGGGACCGCCACCTACTACGAGCAGTACTTC. Protein sequence: CASSGQGTATYYEQYF. The rearrangement uses TRBV9 and TRBJ2-7; TRBD1 matches 9 bases. Germline V gene lookup returns CDR1 SGDLS and CDR2 YYNGEE. The CDR3 extends over 16 amino acids. V lost 7 bases and J lost 3; bases outside the gene matches: 14.

J is TRBJ2-7 and V is TRBV12-3 or TRBV12-4; the D gene could be TRBD1 or TRBD2 (5 bases each). V lost 7 bases and J 2 bases, leaving 21 bases between the germline ends. The CDR3 spans 16 residues. As DNA, the CDR3 is TGTGCCAGCACCTTATTTCCCCGGGACCTAGCCTACGAGCAGTACTTC. It codes for CASTLFPRDLAYEQYF.

This clonotype was picked up a small number of times. This chain connects TRBV7-3 to TRBJ1-2; 7 nucleotides agree with TRBD1. J was trimmed by 4 bases and V by 5 bases; bases with no gene match: 10. This CDR3 comprises 15 residues. Germline V gives CDR1 SGHTA, CDR2 FQGTGA. The CDR3 DNA reads TGTGCCAGCAGCCTAGGACAGGCTGCTGTCTATGGCTACACCTTC. Translated, it gives CASSLGQAAVYGYTF.